This entry lists 9 T cell receptor beta chains sequenced from one sample in a study of Ad26.COV2.S vaccination and SARS-CoV-2 variants. The sample's treatment: about 20 received Ad26.COV2.S at low or high dose, single or two shots; 5 received placebo; per-sample allocation not given. It was on day 63 after the first vaccine or placebo injection that samples were taken. Sequencing used immunoSEQ multiplex PCR; TCRdb keeps in-frame clones, though not all of them. The sample records about 480,000 clones, around 88% being singletons. Sequencing was performed on peripheral blood, taken in a trial of Ad26.COV2.S vaccine versus placebo. These receptors originate from a person between 18 and 59 years old who received the Ad26.COV2.S COVID-19 vaccine or a placebo.

This chain joins TRBV7-8 and TRBJ1-6; 11 bases are a match to TRBD1. V lost 5 bases, J lost 10 bases, and 7 bases stayed unmatched. Looked up from germline, CDR1 is SGHVS and CDR2 is FQNEAQ. The CDR3 sequence is 15 residues long. CDR3 sequence reads: CASSLTGTGGSPLHF. CDR3 DNA sequence: TGTGCCAGCAGCCTGACCGGGACAGGGGGATCACCCCTCCACTTT.

The rearrangement links TRBV12-5 to TRBJ2-7, with 11 bases aligning to TRBD1. With 7 bases clipped from V and 5 bases from J, the junction kept 7 bases outside the gene matches. CDR1 is LGHNT, CDR2 FRNRAP, per germline. The CDR3 has 14 amino acids. CDR3 residues: CASALGQGANEQYF. In nucleotides, the CDR3 is TGTGCTAGTGCCCTCGGACAGGGGGCCAACGAGCAGTACTTC.

The J gene is TRBJ2-5, the V gene TRBV25-1; TRBD2 aligns across 8 bases. CDR3 length equals 16 residues. V gave up 8 bases and J gave up 5 bases; unmatched junction bases: 16. Germline V CDR1 and CDR2: MGHDK, SYGVNS. The CDR3 region is CASGPGGGARSETQYF. The CDR3 DNA is TGTGCCAGCGGGCCGGGAGGGGGAGCCCGGAGTGAGACCCAGTACTTC.

In nucleotides, the CDR3 is TGTGCCATCAGTGGCAGGGGGCCATGGACCGGGGAGCTGTTTTTT. This codes for CAISGRGPWTGELFF. This rearrangement joins TRBV10-3 to TRBJ2-2, with 8 positions matching TRBD1. After removal of 4 bases from V and 5 bases from J, the junction contained 6 bases not matched to a gene. Germline V lookup: CDR1 ENHRY, CDR2 SYGVKD. CDR3 length equals 15 residues.

This clone was seen a few times. V usage is TRBV29-1 and J usage is TRBJ2-1, with unresolved D. Germline values: CDR1 SQVTM, CDR2 ANQGSEA. Trimming shortened V by 7 bases and J by 5 bases, and 12 bases separated the two germline ends. The CDR3 consists of 12 residues. For the CDR3, the DNA is TGCAGCGCCTATAGCTCGAACAATGAGCAGTTCTTC. Amino acid sequence: CSAYSSNNEQFF.

The rearrangement joins TRBV30 to TRBJ1-5; D not resolved. CDR1 is GTSNPN and CDR2 is SVGIG in the germline V gene (reference sequence). Between the trimmed V and J ends, which lost 0 bases and 7 bases, there was a span of 13 bases. The CDR3 runs 14 residues. Here the CDR3 reads CAWSVALGRQPQHF. CDR3 bases: TGTGCCTGGAGTGTAGCTTTAGGACGGCAGCCCCAGCATTTT.

The J gene is TRBJ2-2, the V gene TRBV19; D is uncertain. The ends were cut back, 6 bases at V and 4 bases at J, with 12 bases in the middle. The CDR3 totals 14 residues. The germline V gene encodes CDR1 LNHDA and CDR2 SQIVND (reference sequence). CDR3 coding DNA: TGTGCCAGTAGATTCCCGGTGTCCACCGGGGAGCTGTTTTTT. Protein product: CASRFPVSTGELFF.

The V call is TRBV13, the J call TRBJ2-7; D possibly corresponds to TRBD2 (6 bases). V was shortened by 4 bases and J by 3 bases, with 13 bases between the two germline ends. The CDR3 runs to 14 residues. The germline V gene encodes CDR1 PRHDT and CDR2 FYEKMQ (reference sequence). CDR3 DNA sequence: TGTGCCAGCAGCTCAATAGCGGTGGGCTACGAGCAGTACTTC. Its protein is CASSSIAVGYEQYF.

The chain employs TRBV27 and TRBJ1-3; no firm D call. The length of the CDR3 is 11 residues. The ends were cut back, 10 bases at V and 8 bases at J, with 12 bases in the middle. CDR1 is MNHEY, CDR2 SMNVEV, per germline (reference sequence). CDR3 region: CANTPGYTIYF. The CDR3 DNA is TGTGCCAATACCCCTGGGTACACCATATATTTT.